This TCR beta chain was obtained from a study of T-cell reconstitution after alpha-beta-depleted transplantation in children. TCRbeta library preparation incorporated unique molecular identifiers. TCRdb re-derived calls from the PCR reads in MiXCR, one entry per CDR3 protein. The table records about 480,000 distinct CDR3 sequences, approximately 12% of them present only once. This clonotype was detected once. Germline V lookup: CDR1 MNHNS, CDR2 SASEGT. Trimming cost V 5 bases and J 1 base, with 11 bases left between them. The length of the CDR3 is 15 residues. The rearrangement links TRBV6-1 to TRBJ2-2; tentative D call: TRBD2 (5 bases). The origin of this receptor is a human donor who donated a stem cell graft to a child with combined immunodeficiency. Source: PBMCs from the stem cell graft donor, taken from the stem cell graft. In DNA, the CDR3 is TGTGCCAGCAGTCGCCACGGACTGAACACCGGGGAGCTGTTTTTT. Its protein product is CASSRHGLNTGELFF.